The 13 T cell receptor beta chains below all came from one sample that was sequenced in a study of shared clonotypes between healthy human individuals (dated by TCRdb to 2020 to 2021). CD8 naive samples consisted of CD45RO-negative cells that were positively selected for CCR7, yielding a CD45RA+CCR7+ population without TemRA cells. The protocol used for the library was the immunoSEQ multiplex PCR assay. Sourced from immuneACCESS, this table was stored by TCRdb with only in-frame sequences that have V and J called. A share of the clones is absent; for the studies checked, an unresolved V gene accounts for under half, and the remainder has no known explanation. Present in this sample are over 800,000 clones, more than 85% of which were seen just once. The ten largest clones capture around 24% of the sample. The material sequenced was naive CD8+ T cells sorted from blood. This specimen's cell subset or site label, per the study, means: CD45RA+CCR7+. Receptors originate from a man aged 25 to 40 in good health.

The V gene is TRBV4-1, the J gene TRBJ2-7; 11 bases fit TRBD2. V trimming: 5 bases; J trimming: 5 bases; junction bases outside the gene matches: 8. Germline V gives CDR1 MGHRA, CDR2 YSYEKL. The CDR3 consists of 15 residues. CDR3: CASSETSGRPDEQYF. In nucleotides, the CDR3 is TGCGCCAGCAGCGAAACTAGCGGGAGACCCGACGAGCAGTACTTC.

This clone was picked up one time. The genes are TRBV9 and TRBJ1-1, with D maybe TRBD1 (6 bases). Germline V CDR1 and CDR2: SGDLS, YYNGEE. The V end lost 5 bases, the J end lost 3 bases, and 14 bases lay between the germline ends. The CDR3 is made up of 14 amino acids. This CDR3 is CASRPQGGYTEAFF. The CDR3, as DNA: TGTGCCAGCAGGCCACAGGGCGGGTACACTGAAGCTTTCTTT.

J is TRBJ2-5 and V is TRBV11-2, with TRBD2 identical over 13 bases. Losses at the gene ends were 10 bases for V and 5 bases for J; bases not matched to a gene: 4. This CDR3 is built from 13 residues. Germline V gene sequence: CDR1 SGHAT, CDR2 FQNNGV. Here the CDR3 reads CANGLAGDETQYF. Written as DNA, the CDR3 is TGTGCCAACGGACTAGCGGGAGACGAGACCCAGTACTTC.

The chain employs TRBV27 and TRBJ2-5; tentatively, D is TRBD1 or TRBD2 (5 bases each). CDR1 and CDR2 from the germline V gene are MNHEY and SMNVEV (reference sequence). V lost 5 bases and J 5 bases, leaving 15 bases between the germline ends. There are 14 residues in the CDR3. CDR3 DNA sequence: TGTGCCAGCAGTGGCACCGGGACCTTTGAGACCCAGTACTTC. Amino acid sequence: CASSGTGTFETQYF.

The DNA of the CDR3 is TGTGCCAGCAGTTACAGGCGGGAGGCCCTCCAGGGGACCCAGTACTTC. It encodes CASSYRREALQGTQYF. The rearrangement joins TRBV6-5 to TRBJ2-5, with 8 bases matching TRBD2. V was pared by 2 bases and J by 7 bases, with 12 bases of the junction left unmatched. This CDR3 spans 16 amino acids. Per the germline V gene, CDR1 is MNHEY and CDR2 is SVGAGI.

This clone was seen a few times. Other DNA sequences in this sample translate to the same CDR3. The chain recombines TRBV6-1 with TRBJ2-7; TRBD2 matches 12 bases. The CDR3 runs to 15 residues. J lost 3 bases, V lost 3 bases, and 3 bases had no gene match. CDR1 is MNHNS and CDR2 is SASEGT in the germline V gene. CDR3 sequence (DNA): TGTGCCAGCAGTGAGGGACTAGCGGGTTACTACGAGCAGTACTTC. Protein sequence: CASSEGLAGYYEQYF.

This chain links TRBV10-2 with TRBJ1-1; D may be TRBD1 (5 bases). This CDR3 contains 11 residues. The germline V gene has CDR1 WSHSY and CDR2 SAAADI. The V end lost 6 bases, the J end lost 12 bases, and 14 bases lay between the germline ends. The CDR3 spells CASREGALSFF. CDR3 nucleotides: TGCGCCAGCAGAGAAGGGGCCTTGTCTTTCTTT.

The chain is built from TRBV2 and TRBJ1-3; D is possibly TRBD1 (6 bases). V gave up 1 base and J gave up 8 bases, with 9 bases separating them. CDR1 is SNHLY, CDR2 FYNNEI, per germline. There are 13 residues in the CDR3. The DNA of the CDR3 is TGTGCCAGCAGTGAAGGGGGGCAGGACACCATATATTTT. The encoded protein is CASSEGGQDTIYF.

The gene calls are TRBV7-9 and TRBJ2-3, with D perhaps matching TRBD1 or TRBD2 (6 bases each). V was pared by 2 bases and J by 2 bases, with 17 bases between. Germline V gene lookup returns CDR1 SEHNR and CDR2 FQNEAQ (reference sequence). The CDR3 extends over 17 amino acids. The CDR3 loop reads CASSLRDRGALTDTQYF. CDR3 sequence (DNA): TGTGCCAGCAGCTTAAGGGATAGGGGGGCCCTCACAGATACGCAGTATTTT.

V is TRBV7-9 and J is TRBJ2-7; tentatively, D is TRBD1 (6 bases). There are 15 residues in the CDR3. Trimming cost V 5 bases and J 3 bases, with 17 bases left between them. Per germline, CDR1 SEHNR and CDR2 FQNEAQ (reference sequence). The CDR3 is CASSPKQGAVYEQYF. The CDR3, as DNA: TGTGCCAGCAGCCCTAAACAGGGAGCGGTCTACGAGCAGTACTTC.

V and J are TRBV6-6 and TRBJ2-7; 7 bases agree with TRBD1. V was clipped by 6 bases and J by 7 bases; unmatched bases: 15. Per germline, CDR1 MNHNY and CDR2 SVGAGI (reference sequence). This CDR3 has 15 amino acids. The CDR3 DNA reads as TGTGCCAGCAGGCCCGGGACAGAGAGATTCGGGGAGCAGTACTTC. Residues: CASRPGTERFGEQYF.

V and J are TRBV13 and TRBJ1-1, with a weak D call TRBD1 (5 bases). V shed 5 bases and J shed 4 bases, with 14 bases lying between them. Looked up from germline, CDR1 is PRHDT and CDR2 is FYEKMQ (reference sequence). The CDR3 spans 14 residues. CDR3 DNA sequence: TGTGCCAGCAGCCTGGGGGGGTCGGGCACTGAAGCTTTCTTT. Its protein is CASSLGGSGTEAFF.

The CDR3 sequence is CASSQDRTGANYGYTF. The CDR3 DNA reads as TGTGCCAGCAGCCAAGACCGGACAGGGGCTAACTATGGCTACACCTTC. This chain uses TRBV14 with TRBJ1-2, with TRBD1 matching 9 bases. Germline trimming cut 0 bases from V and 0 bases from J; bases unmatched to any gene: 2. This CDR3 spans 16 amino acids. Germline CDR1 reads SGHDN; CDR2 reads FVKESK.